This T cell receptor (beta chain) was captured by sequencing in a study of blood T cells in healthy people across ages. The CDR3 has 12 residues. Trimming removed 4 bases from V and 2 bases from J, with 5 bases in between. CDR1 is SGHRS, CDR2 YFSETQ, per germline. The authors ran a second PCR of about 7 to 11 cycles using a sample-barcoded 5' primer and a J-beta primer mix. Each cDNA molecule was tagged by a template-switch adaptor that had 12 random nucleotides. Each CDR3 protein is one row after TCRdb ran MiXCR on the 5' RACE reads. The table lists hundreds of thousands of distinct CDR3 sequences, around 24% of them singletons. These sequences were also reported in another study, on T cells of mothers and their children. As that report states: Donation was provided by three healthy Caucasian mothers along with their six children. When mothers and children were related, their normalized repertoire overlap, which was always slightly higher, did not differ significantly from that of unrelated pairs.

What was sequenced was blood. The genes are TRBV5-1 and TRBJ2-3, with D tentatively TRBD1 (5 bases). This sequence originates from a boy between 10 and 17 years old in good health. For the CDR3, the DNA is TGCGCCAGCAGCGGGGCCACAGATACGCAGTATTTT. It is translated as CASSGATDTQYF.